This TCR beta chain is drawn from a study of T cell responses to AZD1222 COVID-19 vaccine. This CDR3 is 11 amino acids long. V lost 6 bases to trimming and J lost 5 bases, with 7 bases between them. On this clone: What it binds is unknown.

Only in-frame clones appear in the TCRdb table, and some are missing; sequencing was by immunoSEQ multiplex PCR. The sample consists of 100,000 to 150,000 clones, around 89% of them appearing once. Findings and caveats of the study: Spike-specific TCRs gained breadth and depth after people received two AZD1222 doses. The number of AZD1222 recipients seropositive at baseline was only six. Repertoire sampling was restricted to post-peak T cell response timepoints. Dominant CD4 TCR responses targeted spike regions 160-218 and 743-854.

The input for sequencing was peripheral blood, taken on day 0 of AZD1222 vaccination. The chain couples TRBV12-3 or TRBV12-4 to TRBJ1-1, with D perhaps matching TRBD1 (5 bases). The source of this sequence is an adult in good health. CDR3 bases: TGTGCCAGCAGGGGGGAAACTGAAGCTTTCTTT. Translated: CASRGETEAFF.